This T cell receptor (beta chain) was profiled in a study of shared clonotypes between healthy human individuals. Overall study context: Used for every donor were three CD4 naive, three CD4 memory, two CD8 naive and one CD8 memory plate.

Points from the study as a whole: The sharing of 5% to 5.5% of naive CD4 clonotypes was seen across a handful of donors. What naive subsets generally showed was a larger estimated richness than memory subsets showed.

A remark on this clone: The antigen remains unidentified.

Sequencing used immunoSEQ multiplex PCR; TCRdb keeps in-frame clones, though not all of them. The repertoire holds some 1.1 million clones, roughly 77% seen once, with roughly 0.9% in the top ten. The CDR3 has 13 amino acids. V was cut by 1 base and J by 7 bases, with 8 bases left in between. In germline, CDR1 is SGHTA, CDR2 FQGNSA. CD4+ cells were split into CD45RA+ naive and CD45RA-negative memory subsets. This TCR was sampled from a man between 18 and 29 years old in good health. Some clones in this sample may be carry-over from other donors' samples. This chain joins TRBV7-2 and TRBJ2-1; weak D call: TRBD2 (6 bases). The source material was memory CD4+ T cells from PBMCs. As for subset: CD45RA-negative fraction. The CDR3 DNA reads TGTGCCAGCAGCTTAGAACGGGAGAATGAGCAGTTCTTC. This encodes CASSLERENEQFF.